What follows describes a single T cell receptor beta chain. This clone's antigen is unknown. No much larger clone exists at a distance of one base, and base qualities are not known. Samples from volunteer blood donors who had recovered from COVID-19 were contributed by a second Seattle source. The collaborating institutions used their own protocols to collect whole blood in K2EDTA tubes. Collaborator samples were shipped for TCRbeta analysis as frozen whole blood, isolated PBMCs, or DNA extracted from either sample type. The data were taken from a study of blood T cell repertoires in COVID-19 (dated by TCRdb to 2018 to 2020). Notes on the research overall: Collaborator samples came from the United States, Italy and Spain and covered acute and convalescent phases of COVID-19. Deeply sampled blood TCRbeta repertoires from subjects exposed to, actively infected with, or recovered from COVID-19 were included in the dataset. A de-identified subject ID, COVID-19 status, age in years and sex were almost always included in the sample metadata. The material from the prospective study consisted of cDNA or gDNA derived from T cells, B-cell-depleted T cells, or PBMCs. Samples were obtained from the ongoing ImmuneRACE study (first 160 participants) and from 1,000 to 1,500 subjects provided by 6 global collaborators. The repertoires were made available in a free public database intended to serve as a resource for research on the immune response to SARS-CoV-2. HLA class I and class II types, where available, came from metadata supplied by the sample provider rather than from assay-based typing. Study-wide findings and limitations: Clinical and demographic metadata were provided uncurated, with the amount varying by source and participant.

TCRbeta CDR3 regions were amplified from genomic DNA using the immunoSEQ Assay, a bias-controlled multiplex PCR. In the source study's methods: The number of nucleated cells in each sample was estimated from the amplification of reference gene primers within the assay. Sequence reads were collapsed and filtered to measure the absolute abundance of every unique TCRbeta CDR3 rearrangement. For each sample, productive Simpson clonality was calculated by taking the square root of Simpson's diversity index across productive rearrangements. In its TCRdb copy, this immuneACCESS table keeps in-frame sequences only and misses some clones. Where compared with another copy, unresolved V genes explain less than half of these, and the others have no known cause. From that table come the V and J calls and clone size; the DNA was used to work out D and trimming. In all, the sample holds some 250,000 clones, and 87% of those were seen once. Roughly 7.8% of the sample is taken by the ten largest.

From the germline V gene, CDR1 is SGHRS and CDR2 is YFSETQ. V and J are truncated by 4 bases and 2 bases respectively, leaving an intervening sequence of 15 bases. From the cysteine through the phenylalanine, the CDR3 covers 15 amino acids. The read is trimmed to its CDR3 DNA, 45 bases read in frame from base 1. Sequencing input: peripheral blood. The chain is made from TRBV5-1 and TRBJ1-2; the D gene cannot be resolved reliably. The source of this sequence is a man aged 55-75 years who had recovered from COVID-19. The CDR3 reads CASSAPSGRNYGYTF. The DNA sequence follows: TGCGCCAGCAGCGCTCCCTCCGGCAGGAACTATGGCTACACCTTC.